The next 14 T cell receptor beta chains were all read from a single sample in a study of T cells in Graves' hyperthyroidism and ophthalmopathy. TCR beta CDR3 regions were amplified from RNA. An initial round of RT-PCR targeting the TCR CDR3 relied on the HTBI primer set. TCRdb independently ran MiXCR on the multiplex PCR reads; one entry per CDR3 protein. The profile shows 370,000 or so distinct CDR3 sequences, approximately 13% of them singletons. Material for sequencing was blood. The receptor set was obtained from a man aged 25 to 45 with Graves' hyperthyroidism that later progressed to Graves' ophthalmopathy.

The gene calls are TRBV20-1 and TRBJ1-4; TRBD1 aligns across 7 bases. The ends lost 3 bases at V and 15 bases at J; junction bases unmatched: 10. CDR3 length equals 12 residues. The germline CDR1 and CDR2 sequences are DFQATT and SNEGSKA (reference sequence). The CDR3 reads CSASQRDSQLFF. CDR3 sequence (DNA): TGCAGTGCTAGCCAAAGGGACAGTCAATTGTTTTTT.

The rearrangement links TRBV19 to TRBJ1-1; D not resolved. The CDR3 spans 14 residues. Trimming shortened V by 3 bases and J by 1 base, and 9 bases separated the two germline ends. Germline V gene lookup returns CDR1 LNHDA and CDR2 SQIVND (reference sequence). The CDR3 is CASSIGPENTEAFF. The CDR3 DNA is TGTGCCAGTAGTATTGGGCCGGAGAACACTGAAGCTTTCTTT.

The chain carries TRBV20-1 and TRBJ1-2; D is undetermined. This CDR3 is built from 12 residues. The germline CDR1 and CDR2 sequences are DFQATT and SNEGSKA (reference sequence). V was trimmed by 6 bases and J by 1 base, leaving 9 bases between them. CDR3 bases: TGCAGTGCCGACGGCGTTAACTATGGCTACACCTTC. The encoded protein is CSADGVNYGYTF.

In this sample, this clonotype turned up many times. V gene TRBV5-1 combines with J gene TRBJ1-1; maybe TRBD1 (5 bases). Germline-derived CDR1 and CDR2 are SGHRS and YFSETQ. This CDR3 contains 15 residues. V lost 1 base and J 2 bases, leaving 12 bases between the germline ends. CDR3 DNA: TGCGCCAGCAGCTTGAAGGGACTGGGTAACACTGAAGCTTTCTTT. Translation gives CASSLKGLGNTEAFF. The variable domain in full, completed from reference TRBV5-1 and TRBJ1-1, reads KAGVTQTPRYLIKTRGQQVTLSCSPISGHRSVSWYQQTPGQGLQFLFEYFSETQRNKGNFPGRFSGRQFSNSRSEMNVSTLELGDSALYLCASSLKGLGNTEAFFGQGTRLTVV.

In this sample, this clonotype turned up a few times. The rearrangement links TRBV29-1 to TRBJ1-1; a possible D gene is TRBD1 (6 bases). This CDR3 spans 13 amino acids. Germline V lookup: CDR1 SQVTM, CDR2 ANQGSEA. Between the trimmed V and J ends, which lost 4 bases and 3 bases, there was a span of 12 bases. CDR3 DNA sequence: TGCAGCGTTGCCCCTTGGACAGACACTGAAGCTTTCTTT. Protein sequence: CSVAPWTDTEAFF. Based on the CDR3 plus reference TRBV29-1 and TRBJ1-1, the full variable domain is SAVISQKPSRDICQRGTSLTIQCQVDSQVTMMFWYRQQPGQSLTLIATANQGSEATYESGFVIDKFPISRPNLTFSTLTVSNMSPEDSSIYLCSVAPWTDTEAFFGQGTRLTVV.

About this clonotype: The junction does not match germline at one end; this may be a read error. The chain joins TRBV2 to TRBJ1-2; D not certain. The germline V gene has CDR1 SNHLY and CDR2 FYNNEI. The CDR3 totals 11 residues. As DNA, the CDR3 is TGTGTCAGCAGTGTTGAGTATGGCTACACCTTC. Protein product: CVSSVEYGYTF.

There are many counts of this clonotype. V and J are TRBV6-2 or TRBV6-3 and TRBJ1-5; unclear D gene. Germline CDR1 is MNHEY and CDR2 is SVGEGT. The V gene lost 10 bases and the J gene lost 4 bases, with 14 bases spanning the gap. The CDR3 totals 13 residues. CDR3 DNA: TGTGCCACCTGCCGAATCGGGAATCAGCCCCAGCATTTT. Protein: CATCRIGNQPQHF.

In its sample, this clonotype was seen many times. This chain joins TRBV2 and TRBJ1-5; 7 bases fit TRBD1. The CDR3 extends over 16 amino acids. V trimming: 5 bases; J trimming: 3 bases; junction bases outside the gene matches: 10. CDR1 SNHLY and CDR2 FYNNEI come from the germline V gene. The CDR3 DNA is TGTGCCAGCAGTCGAAGGAGGGACAGATTCAATCAGCCCCAGCATTTT. It translates to CASSRRRDRFNQPQHF.

This chain uses TRBV12-3 or TRBV12-4 with TRBJ2-1; possibly TRBD1 or TRBD2 for D (6 bases each). This CDR3 is built from 15 residues. Trimming took 5 bases from V and 6 from J, leaving 17 bases between them. CDR3 coding DNA: TGTGCCAGCAGTCCCACCGGCAGGGGAGGCAATGAGCAGTTCTTC. This gives the protein CASSPTGRGGNEQFF.

The V call is TRBV30, the J call TRBJ1-3, with D perhaps matching TRBD1 (5 bases). The CDR3 sequence is 15 residues long. Deletions cut 5 bases from V and 0 bases from J, with 14 bases between. From germline, CDR1 is GTSNPN and CDR2 SVGIG (reference sequence). CDR3 sequence: CAWATPGTSGNTIYF. The CDR3 bases are TGTGCCTGGGCAACCCCAGGGACCTCTGGAAACACCATATATTTT.

The sample holds many counts of this clonotype. This rearrangement joins TRBV3-1 to TRBJ1-2; D remains ambiguous. Germline loops: CDR1 LGHDT, CDR2 YNNKEL (reference sequence). The CDR3 extends over 13 amino acids. Trimming cost V 4 bases and J 1 base, with 7 bases left between them. Written as DNA, the CDR3 is TGTGCCAGCAGCCGCACCAGTAACTATGGCTACACCTTC. Translating gives CASSRTSNYGYTF. The variable domain in full, completed from reference TRBV3-1 and TRBJ1-2, reads DTAVSQTPKYLVTQMGNDKSIKCEQNLGHDTMYWYKQDSKKFLKIMFSYNNKELIINETVPNRFSPKSPDKAHLNLHINSLELGDSAVYFCASSRTSNYGYTFGSGTRLTVV.

This clonotype came up a few times. CDR3 DNA: TGTGCCAGTAGTCCTCGGACAGTTCTAACCTACGAGCAGTACTTC. Protein: CASSPRTVLTYEQYF. J is TRBJ2-7 and V is TRBV19; possible D gene TRBD1, 6 bases. There are 15 residues in the CDR3. Germline values: CDR1 LNHDA, CDR2 SQIVND (reference sequence). The V end lost 5 bases, the J end lost 2 bases, and 16 bases lay between the germline ends. The full variable domain, with the rest looked up from reference TRBV19 and TRBJ2-7, is DGGITQSPKYLFRKEGQNVTLSCEQNLNHDAMYWYRQDPGQGLRLIYYSQIVNDFQKGDIAEGYSVSREKKESFPLTVTSAQKNPTAFYLCASSPRTVLTYEQYFGPGTRLTVT.

Many counts were recorded for this clonotype. The J gene is TRBJ2-7, the V gene TRBV7-9; 7 bases fit TRBD1. V lost 5 bases and J lost 2; bases outside the gene matches: 12. Germline V gene lookup returns CDR1 SEHNR and CDR2 FQNEAQ (reference sequence). The CDR3 is 16 residues long. The CDR3 sequence is CASSPLTGYKTYEQYF. CDR3 in DNA: TGTGCCAGCAGCCCGTTGACAGGGTATAAGACCTACGAGCAGTACTTC. Using reference TRBV7-9 and TRBJ2-7 for the parts outside the CDR3, the full variable domain is DTGVSQNPRHKITKRGQNVTFRCDPISEHNRLYWYRQTLGQGPEFLTYFQNEAQLEKSRLLSDRFSAERPKGSFSTLEIQRTEQGDSAMYLCASSPLTGYKTYEQYFGPGTRLTVT.

This clonotype was detected ten times or more. The rearrangement links TRBV18 to TRBJ1-2, with D hard to call. The length of the CDR3 is 16 residues. CDR1 is KGHSH and CDR2 is LQKENI in the germline V gene. The ends were cut back, 5 bases at V and 3 bases at J, with 19 bases in the middle. The CDR3 coding sequence is TGTGCCAGCTCAAAAAACGAGGTCTCTCTGGACTATGGCTACACCTTC. This encodes CASSKNEVSLDYGYTF.